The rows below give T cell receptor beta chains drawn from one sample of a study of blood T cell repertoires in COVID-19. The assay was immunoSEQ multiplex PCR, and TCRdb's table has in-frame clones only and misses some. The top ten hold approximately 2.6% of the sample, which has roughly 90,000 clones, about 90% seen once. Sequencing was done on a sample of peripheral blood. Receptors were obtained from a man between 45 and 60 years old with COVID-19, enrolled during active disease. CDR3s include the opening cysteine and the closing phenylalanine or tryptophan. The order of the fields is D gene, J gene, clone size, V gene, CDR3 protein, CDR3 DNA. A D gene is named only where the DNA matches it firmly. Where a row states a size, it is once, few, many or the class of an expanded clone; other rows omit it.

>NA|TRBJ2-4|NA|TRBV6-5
CASSPLGQAKNIQYF
TGTGCCAGCAGTCCCCTGGGGCAAGCCAAAAACATTCAGTACTTC
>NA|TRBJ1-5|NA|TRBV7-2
CASSLVGSGGQPQHF
TGTGCCAGCAGCTTAGTCGGGTCGGGGGGTCAGCCCCAGCATTTT
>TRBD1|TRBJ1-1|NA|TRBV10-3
CAISENRGNTEAFF
TGTGCCATCAGTGAGAACAGGGGAAACACTGAAGCTTTCTTT
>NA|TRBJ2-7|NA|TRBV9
CASSVGTPGEQYF
TGTGCCAGCAGCGTAGGGACCCCGGGAGAGCAGTACTTC
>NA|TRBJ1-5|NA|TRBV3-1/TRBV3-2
CASSRTGGQPQHF
TGTGCCAGCAGCCGGACTGGCGGGCAGCCCCAGCATTTT
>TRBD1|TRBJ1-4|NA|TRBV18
CASSPPIWDRERIGEKLFF
TGTGCCAGCTCACCACCGATCTGGGACAGGGAGAGAATTGGTGAAAAACTGTTTTTT
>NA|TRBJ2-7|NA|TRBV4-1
CASSPSQRTLDYEQYF
TGCGCCAGCAGCCCGAGCCAACGGACTCTCGACTACGAGCAGTACTTC
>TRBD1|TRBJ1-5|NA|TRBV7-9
CASGQEGQPQHF
TGTGCCAGCGGACAGGAGGGACAGCCCCAGCATTTT
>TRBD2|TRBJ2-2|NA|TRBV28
CASSSGTSGGFSGELFF
TGTGCCAGCAGCTCCGGGACTAGCGGGGGGTTTTCCGGGGAGCTGTTTTTT
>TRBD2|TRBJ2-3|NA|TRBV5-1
CASSTSGRTSTDTQYF
TGCGCCAGCAGCACTAGCGGGAGGACTAGCACAGATACGCAGTATTTT
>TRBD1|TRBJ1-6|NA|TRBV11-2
CASSSPQGRSPLHF
TGTGCCAGCAGCTCTCCACAGGGGAGGTCACCCCTCCACTTT
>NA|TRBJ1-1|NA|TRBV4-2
CASSQEGTMNTEAFF
TGTGCCAGCAGCCAAGAAGGGACAATGAACACTGAAGCTTTCTTT
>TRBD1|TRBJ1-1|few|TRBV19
CASTIRQGRGAFF
TGTGCCAGTACCATCCGACAGGGCCGGGGAGCTTTCTTT
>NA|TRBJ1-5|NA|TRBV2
CASSDRVGYQPQHF
TGTGCCAGCAGTGACAGGGTGGGGTATCAGCCCCAGCATTTT
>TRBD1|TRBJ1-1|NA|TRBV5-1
CASSLEAGGRTEAFF
TGCGCCAGCAGCTTGGAGGCAGGGGGGCGAACTGAAGCTTTCTTT
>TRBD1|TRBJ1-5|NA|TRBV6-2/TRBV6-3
CASSTGEQPQHF
TGTGCCAGCAGTACAGGGGAGCAGCCCCAGCATTTT
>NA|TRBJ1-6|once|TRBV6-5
CAARGSSYNSPLHF
TGTGCCGCCCGGGGGAGCTCCTATAATTCACCCCTCCACTTT
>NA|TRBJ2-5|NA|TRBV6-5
CASSPRTGGETQYF
TGTGCCAGCAGTCCCAGGACAGGAGGGGAGACCCAGTACTTC
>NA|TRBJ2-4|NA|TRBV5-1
CASSSSGRAGVNIQYF
TGCGCCAGCAGCTCCTCCGGGCGGGCCGGGGTGAACATTCAGTACTTC
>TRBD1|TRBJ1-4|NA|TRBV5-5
CASSFGALTGELFF
TGTGCCAGCAGCTTCGGGGCATTGACAGGGGAACTGTTTTTT
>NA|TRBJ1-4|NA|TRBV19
CASSLGQGNFEKLFF
TGTGCCAGTAGCCTGGGGCAGGGGAACTTTGAAAAACTGTTTTTT
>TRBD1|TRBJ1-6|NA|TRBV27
CASSFRDRVGSPLHF
TGTGCCAGCAGTTTCCGGGACAGGGTTGGGTCACCCCTCCACTTT
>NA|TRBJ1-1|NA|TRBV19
CASSIWDTRGGTEAFF
TGTGCCAGTAGTATCTGGGACACTCGGGGGGGCACTGAAGCTTTCTTT
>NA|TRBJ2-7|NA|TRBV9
CASSVAPAYEQYF
TGTGCCAGCAGCGTAGCTCCTGCCTACGAGCAGTACTTC
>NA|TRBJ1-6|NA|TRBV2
CASSGASSYNSPLHF
TGTGCCAGCAGTGGGGCGAGCTCCTATAATTCACCCCTCCACTTT
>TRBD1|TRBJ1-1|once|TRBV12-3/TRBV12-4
CASRDRGDTEAFF
TGTGCCAGCAGGGACAGGGGAGACACTGAAGCTTTCTTT
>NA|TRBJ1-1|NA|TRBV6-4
CASSPNSMNTEAFF
TGTGCCAGCAGTCCGAACAGCATGAACACTGAAGCTTTCTTT
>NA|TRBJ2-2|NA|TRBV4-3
CASSQGLAQNTGELFF
TGCGCCAGCAGCCAAGGATTGGCACAGAACACCGGGGAGCTGTTTTTT
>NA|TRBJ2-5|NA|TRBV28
CASTFHSQETQYF
TGTGCCAGCACCTTCCACAGCCAAGAGACCCAGTACTTC
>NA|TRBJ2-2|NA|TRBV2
CASALETGELFF
TGTGCCAGCGCACTAGAGACCGGGGAGCTGTTTTTT
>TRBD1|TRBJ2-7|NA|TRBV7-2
CASSPRTGASYEQYF
TGTGCCAGCAGCCCCCGGACAGGGGCCTCCTACGAGCAGTACTTC
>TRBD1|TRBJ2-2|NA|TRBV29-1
CSGKGQTNTGELFF
TGCAGCGGAAAGGGACAGACGAACACCGGGGAGCTGTTTTTT
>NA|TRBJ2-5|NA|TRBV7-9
CASSVMRDSNQETQYF
TGTGCCAGCAGCGTCATGCGGGATTCCAACCAAGAGACCCAGTACTTC
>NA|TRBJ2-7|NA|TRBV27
CASSLSGEQYF
TGTGCCAGCAGTTTATCCGGGGAGCAGTACTTC
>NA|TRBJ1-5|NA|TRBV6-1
CASSEWTYSNQPQHF
TGTGCCAGCAGTGAATGGACATATAGCAATCAGCCCCAGCATTTT
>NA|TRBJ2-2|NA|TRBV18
CASSSVGEPTGELFF
TGTGCCAGCTCATCCGTAGGGGAACCCACCGGGGAGCTGTTTTTT
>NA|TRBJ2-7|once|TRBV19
CASSARQSSYEQYF
TGTGCCAGTAGTGCCCGACAGTCTTCCTACGAGCAGTACTTC
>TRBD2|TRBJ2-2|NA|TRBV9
CASSEAPGGGELFF
TGTGCCAGCAGCGAGGCCCCGGGGGGCGGGGAGCTGTTTTTT
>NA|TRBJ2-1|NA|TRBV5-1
CASSAESASYNEQFF
TGCGCCAGCAGCGCGGAGTCCGCCTCCTACAATGAGCAGTTCTTC
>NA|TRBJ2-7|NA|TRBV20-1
CSASQLNRNEQYF
TGCAGTGCTAGTCAACTCAACCGCAACGAGCAGTACTTC